One and the same sample provided the 3 T cell receptor beta chains below, sequenced in a study of cytomegalovirus exposure and HLA in healthy donors. Sequenced by immunoSEQ multiplex PCR; TCRdb stores in-frame clones only, minus some. The table records some 84,000 clones, roughly 91% of them present only once. The source material was PBMCs. The origin of the receptors is a man aged 25 to 40 in good health and CMV-seronegative.

The chain carries TRBV7-9 and TRBJ1-5; weak D call: TRBD1 (5 bases). The V and J ends lost 5 bases and 2 bases respectively, with 13 bases between them. This CDR3 is built from 15 residues. CDR1 is SEHNR, CDR2 FQNEAQ, per germline (reference sequence). The CDR3 is CASSVDSRGNQPQHF. The CDR3 nucleotides are TGTGCCAGCAGCGTCGACAGTCGGGGCAATCAGCCCCAGCATTTT.

This sequence joins TRBV18 and TRBJ1-3; D unresolved. V was cut by 3 bases and J by 0 bases, with 9 bases left in between. The CDR3 covers 15 residues. CDR1 is KGHSH and CDR2 is LQKENI in the germline V gene. The CDR3 is CASSPTQPSGNTIYF. CDR3 bases: TGTGCCAGCTCACCTACACAGCCCTCTGGAAACACCATATATTTT.

The V call is TRBV28, the J call TRBJ1-2; maybe TRBD1 (5 bases). The CDR3 runs to 11 residues. Germline CDR1 and CDR2: MDHEN and SYDVKM. Trimming pared 8 bases from V and 7 bases from J, leaving 11 bases between. CDR3 nucleotide sequence: TGTGCCAGCTACCGGGACTCTGGCTACACCTTC. Translated: CASYRDSGYTF.